These 9 T cell receptor beta chains share one sample of origin, sequenced in a study of blood T cell repertoires in COVID-19. Only in-frame clones appear in the TCRdb table, and some are missing; sequencing was by immunoSEQ multiplex PCR. The table records some 190,000 clones, 84% of them present only once. The sample comprised peripheral blood. The receptors were gathered from an older woman with active or convalescent COVID-19.

The CDR3 coding sequence is TGTGCCAGCAGCCTTGACCCCATCCTTCCAGGTGCCGGGGAGCTGTTTTTT. Translation: CASSLDPILPGAGELFF. This chain links TRBV11-2 with TRBJ2-2; D uncertain. This CDR3 is 17 amino acids long. Between the trimmed V and J ends, which lost 5 bases and 6 bases, there was a span of 22 bases. Germline loops: CDR1 SGHAT, CDR2 FQNNGV.

The V gene is TRBV11-2, the J gene TRBJ2-5; 9 nucleotides align to TRBD1. The V gene's germline CDR1 is SGHAT and CDR2 FQNNGV. This CDR3 is built from 16 residues. The J segment lost 4 bases and the V segment lost 0 bases, leaving 6 bases of the junction unmatched. CDR3 region: CASSLDIDRGGETQYF. The CDR3 DNA reads as TGTGCCAGCAGCTTAGATATCGACAGGGGGGGAGAGACCCAGTACTTC.

CDR3 nucleotide sequence: TGTGCCAGCAGCTTGGATCCAGGGATGAACACTGAAGCTTTCTTT. As protein: CASSLDPGMNTEAFF. J is TRBJ1-1 and V is TRBV5-6; perhaps TRBD1 as D (5 bases). Germline CDR1 SGHDT, CDR2 YYEEEE. The CDR3 has 15 residues. Trimming took 0 bases from V and 0 from J, leaving 9 bases between them.

The rearrangement joins TRBV28 to TRBJ2-3, with 11 bases that match TRBD1. The CDR3 spans 20 residues. V lost 5 bases and J lost 5; bases outside the gene matches: 21. Germline V gene sequence: CDR1 MDHEN, CDR2 SYDVKM. CDR3 protein: CASSHQSGTGGSGSLDTQYF. CDR3 DNA: TGTGCCAGCAGTCACCAAAGCGGGACAGGGGGAAGCGGGAGTTTAGATACGCAGTATTTT.

This clone appeared a few times. This rearrangement joins TRBV3-1 (or the pseudogene TRBV3-2) to TRBJ2-1; 7 positions agree with TRBD2. Trimming at V came to 5 bases and at J to 8 bases, leaving 6 bases not matched to a gene. The length of the CDR3 is 13 residues. Germline V lookup: CDR1 LGHDT, CDR2 YNNKEL (reference sequence). The CDR3 region is CASSGPGLYEQFF. CDR3 nucleotide sequence: TGTGCCAGCAGCGGACCGGGACTATATGAGCAGTTCTTC.

The J gene is TRBJ2-7, the V gene TRBV5-1; D may be TRBD1 (5 bases). Germline CDR1 is SGHRS and CDR2 is YFSETQ. There are 15 residues in the CDR3. The V end was cut by 0 bases, the J end by 2 bases, with 12 bases between. CDR3 sequence reads: CASSLAGLGTYEQYF. The CDR3 DNA follows: TGCGCCAGCAGCTTGGCAGGGTTAGGGACCTACGAGCAGTACTTC.

The chain couples TRBV10-3 to TRBJ1-1; 8 nucleotides line up with TRBD1. J was trimmed by 2 bases and V by 7 bases; bases with no gene match: 3. Germline V gene lookup returns CDR1 ENHRY and CDR2 SYGVKD. The CDR3 extends over 13 amino acids. CDR3 in DNA: TGTGCCATCAAGGACAGGGCTAACACTGAAGCTTTCTTT. It is translated as CAIKDRANTEAFF.

The chain is built from TRBV5-1 and TRBJ2-7, with 8 bases aligning to TRBD1. The CDR3 totals 15 residues. With 0 bases clipped from V and 6 bases from J, the junction kept 8 bases outside the gene matches. Looked up from germline, CDR1 is SGHRS and CDR2 is YFSETQ. The CDR3 DNA follows: TGCGCCAGCAGCTTGGTTCAGGGGGCAGGGGCCGAGCAGTACTTC. This encodes CASSLVQGAGAEQYF.

V gene TRBV27 combines with J gene TRBJ1-2; the match to TRBD1 covers 8 bases. V gave up 10 bases and J gave up 7 bases; unmatched junction bases: 5. There are 11 residues in the CDR3. From germline, CDR1 is MNHEY and CDR2 SMNVEV (reference sequence). DNA of the CDR3: TGTGCCACCCGGACAGGGTCTGGCTACACCTTC. Protein: CATRTGSGYTF.